The rows below give T cell receptor beta chains drawn from one sample of a study of blood T cell repertoires in COVID-19. Sequencing was performed with immunoSEQ multiplex PCR; in TCRdb, only in-frame clones are kept and a portion is missing. The sample lists 110,000 to 150,000 clones, 79% occurring once. Sequenced input: peripheral blood. The receptors here all came from a man between 50 and 59 years old with active or convalescent COVID-19. The CDR3 runs from the conserved cysteine through the conserved F or W. D genes are given only for firm matches. Clone size appears in some rows only: once, few, many, or a class for an expanded clone.

clone size	D gene	V gene	J gene	CDR3 DNA	CDR3 protein
.	TRBD2	TRBV19	TRBJ2-1	TGTGCCAGTAGCACTCCGGTAGCGGGAGCGAATGAGCAGTTCTTC	CASSTPVAGANEQFF
.	.	TRBV19	TRBJ2-5	TGTGCCAGTAGTGCCACAGGATTTGACACCCAGTACTTC	CASSATGFDTQYF
.	.	TRBV9	TRBJ2-7	TGTGCCAGCAGCGTAGGAAACAGGGTCGAGCAGTACTTC	CASSVGNRVEQYF
.	TRBD2	TRBV6-1	TRBJ2-4	TGTGCCAGCAGTGAAGCCACGGGAGGGGACATTCAGTACTTC	CASSEATGGDIQYF
.	TRBD2	TRBV9	TRBJ2-7	TGTGCCAGCAGCGCGGGAGGAAGCGGGACTAGCTCCTACGAGCAGTACTTC	CASSAGGSGTSSYEQYF
.	.	TRBV11-1	TRBJ1-2	TGTGCCAGCAGCTTACAGGGGAGTCGGAATGGCTACACCTTC	CASSLQGSRNGYTF
.	.	TRBV23-1	TRBJ2-7	TGCGCCAGCAGTCGCCGAGGGTCAGACACCTACGAGCAGTACTTC	CASSRRGSDTYEQYF
.	TRBD2	TRBV24-1	TRBJ2-1	TGTGCCACCAGTGATTTGCCCGGGAGGGCCTACAATGAGCAGTTCTTC	CATSDLPGRAYNEQFF
.	TRBD1	TRBV7-8	TRBJ2-7	TGTGCCAGCAGCCCTGACAGGGTATCCTACGAGCAGTACTTC	CASSPDRVSYEQYF
.	.	TRBV5-1	TRBJ2-2	TGCGCCAGCAGCTTCGGGGGTCTCGGGGAGCTGTTTTTT	CASSFGGLGELFF
.	TRBD2	TRBV13	TRBJ2-7	TGTGCCAGCAGCCCCGGGACTAGCGGTGACATAAGCTCCTACGAGCAGTACTTC	CASSPGTSGDISSYEQYF
.	TRBD1	TRBV11-2	TRBJ2-7	TGTGCCAGCAGCTTAAAGACAGGGATGGGCTACGAGCAGTACTTC	CASSLKTGMGYEQYF
.	TRBD2	TRBV3-1/TRBV3-2	TRBJ2-7	TGTGCCAGCAGTCACGGACTAGCGAGCTACGAGCAGTACTTC	CASSHGLASYEQYF
.	.	TRBV5-5	TRBJ1-2	TGTGCCAGCAGCTTGGCCTTAGCAGGGTGGAATGCTAACTATGGCTACACCTTC	CASSLALAGWNANYGYTF
.	TRBD1	TRBV29-1	TRBJ1-1	TGCAGCGTTGGGGACAGGGCTAACACTGAAGCTTTCTTT	CSVGDRANTEAFF
once	TRBD1	TRBV27	TRBJ1-1	TGTGCCAGCAGTTCGACAGGGGGAGGGACTGAAGCTTTCTTT	CASSSTGGGTEAFF
.	TRBD2	TRBV7-6	TRBJ2-1	TGTGCCAGCAGCTTCCCACCCGGGACTAGCGGGAGAAATGAGCAGTTCTTC	CASSFPPGTSGRNEQFF
few	.	TRBV2	TRBJ2-4	TGTGCCAGCAGGGCCGGGAACCTAGCTGTGGGAATAAACATTCAGTACTTC	CASRAGNLAVGINIQYF
.	TRBD1	TRBV4-1	TRBJ2-7	TGCGCCAGCAGCCCCTACTTCCCGGGACAGGGATCCGCCGCCTACGAGCAGTACTTC	CASSPYFPGQGSAAYEQYF
.	.	TRBV21-1	TRBJ2-7	TGTGCCAGCAGCACCCGACTAGCGGTCGTCCACGAGCAGTACTTC	CASSTRLAVVHEQYF
.	TRBD2	TRBV18	TRBJ2-5	TGTGCCAGCTCCCAGACTAGCGGCCAAGAGACCCAGTACTTC	CASSQTSGQETQYF
few	.	TRBV5-6	TRBJ2-1	TGTGCCAGCCCAGCAATGGGGCTCGCATACTACAATGAGCAGTTCTTC	CASPAMGLAYYNEQFF
once	.	TRBV25-1	TRBJ1-2	TGTGCCAGCAGTGCACAGAGGGGAGGGCGAGGCTACACCTTC	CASSAQRGGRGYTF